This T cell receptor (beta chain) was identified in a study of blood T cell repertoires in COVID-19. Study as a whole: COVID-19 samples from acute and convalescent phases originated in the United States, Italy and Spain. In each case, the material was cDNA or gDNA derived from T cells, B-cell-depleted T cells, or PBMCs.

The CDR3 is 13 amino acids. Trimming shortened V by 0 bases and J by 7 bases, and 5 bases separated the two germline ends. Germline loops: CDR1 SGHDT, CDR2 YYEEEE. Original processing notes: By means of reference gene primer amplification, nucleated cell counts were estimated. Produced via immunoSEQ multiplex PCR; TCRdb's table is partial and in-frame only. The V and J calls and clone size are taken from that table; D and trimming were inferred from the DNA. Of more than 95,000 clones in the sample, around 83% are singletons; the top ten hold over 15%. Sequencing was performed on peripheral blood. This clonotype was sampled from a woman at least 80 years old with acute or convalescent COVID-19. This rearrangement joins TRBV5-6 to TRBJ1-6, with D uncertain. The CDR3 loop is CASSLDRNSPLHF. The CDR3, as DNA: TGTGCCAGCAGCTTGGACAGAAATTCACCCCTCCACTTT.